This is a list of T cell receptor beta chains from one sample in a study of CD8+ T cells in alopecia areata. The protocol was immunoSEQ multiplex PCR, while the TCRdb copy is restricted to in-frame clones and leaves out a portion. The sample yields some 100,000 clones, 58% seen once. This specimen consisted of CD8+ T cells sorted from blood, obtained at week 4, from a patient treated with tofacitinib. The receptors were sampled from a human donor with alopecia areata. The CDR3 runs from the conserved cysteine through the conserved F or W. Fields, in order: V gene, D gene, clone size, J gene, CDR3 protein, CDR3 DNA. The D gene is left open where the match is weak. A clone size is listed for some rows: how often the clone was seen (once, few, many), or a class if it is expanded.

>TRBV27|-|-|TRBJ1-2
CASGGARLGYTF
TGTGCCAGCGGGGGCGCGCGTTTGGGCTACACCTTC
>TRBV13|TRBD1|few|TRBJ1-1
CASSAGQGASTEAFF
TGTGCCAGCAGCGCAGGACAGGGGGCGTCGACTGAAGCTTTCTTT
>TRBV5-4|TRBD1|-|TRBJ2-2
CASSGQGSPGELFF
TGTGCCAGCAGCGGACAGGGTTCGCCCGGGGAGCTGTTTTTT
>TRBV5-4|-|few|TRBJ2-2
CASSPGPGELFF
TGTGCCAGCAGCCCTGGACCCGGGGAGCTGTTTTTT
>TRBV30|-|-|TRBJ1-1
CAWSTTPSTEAFF
TGTGCCTGGAGTACAACACCGTCTACCGAAGCTTTCTTT
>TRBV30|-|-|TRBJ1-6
CAWSVPPGGFVQIPPLHF
TGTGCCTGGAGTGTACCACCGGGGGGCTTCGTCCAAATTCCACCCCTCCACTTT
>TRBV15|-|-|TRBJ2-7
CATSNGANYEQYF
TGTGCCACCAGCAATGGGGCCAACTACGAGCAGTACTTC
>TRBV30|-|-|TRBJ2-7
CAWSVGQGTYEQYF
TGTGCCTGGAGTGTAGGCCAGGGGACCTACGAGCAGTACTTC
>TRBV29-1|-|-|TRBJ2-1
CSGGLTEEQFF
TGCAGCGGAGGGCTCACCGAAGAGCAGTTCTTC
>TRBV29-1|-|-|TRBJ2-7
CSVVAGTVEQYF
TGCAGCGTTGTGGCCGGTACGGTGGAGCAGTACTTC